This T cell receptor (beta chain) stems from a study of T-cell reconstitution after alpha-beta-depleted transplantation in children. Study conclusions and caveats: At around two months after transplant, the alpha-beta T cells were reportedly derived from several hundred expanded clones that came from non-depleted graft cells.

This clonotype was picked up many times. The antigen is not known. Germline V CDR1 and CDR2: SGHNT, YENEEA. This CDR3 is built from 14 residues. V dropped 3 bases and J dropped 5; count of bases not matched to a gene: 3. Molecular barcoding with unique molecular identifiers was used for the TCRbeta library. TCRdb analysed the PCR reads with MiXCR anew, one entry per CDR3 protein. The data show approximately 300,000 distinct CDR3 sequences, approximately 10% seen once. The specimen comprised peripheral blood, sampled 180 days after TCRalphabeta/CD19-depleted stem cell transplant. This chain uses TRBV11-3 with TRBJ2-2; the match to TRBD1 covers 7 bases. This TCR was recovered from a male patient aged 2-9 years who had a stem cell transplant for chronic granulomatous disease, so the T cells may come from the graft donor. In nucleotides, the CDR3 is TGTGCCAGCAGCTTGGGACAGCCTACCGGGGAGCTGTTTTTT. This encodes CASSLGQPTGELFF.